The T cell receptor (beta chain) described here comes from a study of cytomegalovirus exposure and HLA in healthy donors. Turning to the study itself: Within the Caucasian-associated ancestry cluster were roughly 82% of the approximately 400 genotyped donors.

A remark on this clone: What it recognizes is unknown.

Study-wide findings and caveats: Researchers had no immune exposure information except CMV serostatus available. As a later analysis showed, a missense DCLRE1C variant was linked to trimming of TCR beta V- and J-genes.

Vbeta (60) and Jbeta (13) primers were used in the PCR. The data were produced by immunoSEQ multiplex PCR, yet TCRdb's version contains in-frame clones alone and is incomplete. The sample lists 100,000 or so clones; around 77% were seen once. Donors counted as nominally healthy when sampled, yet unrecorded immune exposures were likely. Trimming took 0 bases from V and 8 from J, leaving 15 bases between them. From germline, CDR1 is SGHTS and CDR2 YDEGEE. CDR3 length: 15 residues. The sequence came from a woman between 35 and 50 years old in good health and CMV-seropositive. The chain joins TRBV5-8 to TRBJ1-3, with a tentative D call TRBD1 (5 bases). Sequencing used PBMCs. The chain's CDR3 is CASSLAGRVGDTIYF. CDR3 nucleotides: TGTGCCAGCAGCTTGGCCGGCAGGGTAGGAGACACCATATATTTT.